The source of this TCR beta chain is a study of cytomegalovirus exposure and HLA in healthy donors. On this clone: The identical CDR3 is also encoded by other nucleotide sequences in the sample.

The V gene lost 2 bases and the J gene lost 0 bases, with 5 bases spanning the gap. The CDR3 consists of 13 residues. Germline values: CDR1 SEHNR, CDR2 FQNEAQ (reference sequence). TCRdb's copy holds only in-frame clones and misses some; the assay was immunoSEQ multiplex PCR. Of roughly 240,000 clones in the sample, just under 90% were seen once. The V and J genes are TRBV7-9 and TRBJ2-7; D is unresolved. The source of this sequence is a man aged 18 to 35 in good health and CMV-seronegative. Material for sequencing was PBMCs. The chain's CDR3 is CASSLTSSYEQYF. The CDR3 region has the DNA TGTGCCAGCAGCTTAACCAGCTCCTACGAGCAGTACTTC.